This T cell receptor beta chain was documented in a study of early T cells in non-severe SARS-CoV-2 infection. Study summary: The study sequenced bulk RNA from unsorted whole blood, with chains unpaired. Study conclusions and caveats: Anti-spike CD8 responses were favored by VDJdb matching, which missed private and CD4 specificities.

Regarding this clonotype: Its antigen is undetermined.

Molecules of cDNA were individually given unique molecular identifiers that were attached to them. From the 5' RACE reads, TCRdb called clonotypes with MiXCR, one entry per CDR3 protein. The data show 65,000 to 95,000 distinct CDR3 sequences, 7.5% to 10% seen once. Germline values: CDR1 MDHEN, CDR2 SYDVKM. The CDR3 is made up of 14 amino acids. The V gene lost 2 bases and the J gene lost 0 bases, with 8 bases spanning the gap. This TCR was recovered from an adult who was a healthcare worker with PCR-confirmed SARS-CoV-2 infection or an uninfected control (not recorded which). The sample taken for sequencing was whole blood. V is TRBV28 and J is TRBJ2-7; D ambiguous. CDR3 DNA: TGTGCCAGCAGTTTAACTAACCCCTCCTACGAGCAGTACTTC. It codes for CASSLTNPSYEQYF.